This TCR beta chain derives from a study of blood T cell repertoires in COVID-19. In the study overall: T cells, B-cell-depleted T cells, or PBMCs provided the cDNA or gDNA that served as material.

Participant age was roughly 18 to 95 years, and participants resided in fewer than 25 US areas. TCRdb's copy holds only in-frame clones and misses some; the assay was immunoSEQ multiplex PCR. The table records over 200,000 clones, 90% of them present only once. Germline V gene lookup returns CDR1 SGHNT and CDR2 YYREEE (reference sequence). The CDR3 spans 14 residues. The V and J ends lost 4 bases and 4 bases, in that order; junction bases with no gene match: 7. The clonotype was recovered from a man aged 30-40 years who had been exposed to COVID-19. The sequenced sample was PBMCs or T cells enriched from blood (not recorded which). The gene calls are TRBV5-4 and TRBJ1-1; 7 bases are a match to TRBD1. The CDR3 reads CASSTDRAGTEAFF. The CDR3, as DNA: TGTGCCAGCAGCACCGACAGGGCGGGCACTGAAGCTTTCTTT.